Each of the 6 T cell receptor beta chains below was sequenced from the same sample in a study of human T cells and chemical hapten exposure. Via MiXCR, TCRdb re-called the RACE reads, giving one row per CDR3 protein. This repertoire shows 150,000 to 200,000 distinct CDR3 sequences, around 20% found once; its top ten account for approximately 6.4%. The time point is: patch test 1, 2 weeks after DPC sensitization. Stated treatment: therapeutic diphenylcyclopropenone sensitization with weekly scalp DPC. The material sequenced was whole blood, taken in connection with sensitization to the hapten diphenylcyclopropenone (DPC). The receptors shown here come from a woman aged 45-65 years with alopecia areata. Some clones in this sample may be carry-over from other donors' samples.

This clonotype appeared a few times. The J gene is TRBJ2-7, the V gene TRBV7-2; D ambiguous. Germline values: CDR1 SGHTA, CDR2 FQGNSA. The CDR3 is 17 residues long. Trimming left V 2 bases short and J 4 bases short, with 21 bases between. CDR3 sequence: CASSLMLATSSRYEQYF. The DNA of the CDR3 is TGTGCCAGCAGCTTAATGTTGGCGACAAGCTCCCGTTACGAGCAGTACTTC.

This clonotype has a handful of counts. V and J are TRBV29-1 and TRBJ2-7, with TRBD1 matching over 8 bases. The germline CDR1 and CDR2 sequences are SQVTM and ANQGSEA. The CDR3 runs to 12 residues. The trim removed 7 bases at V and 6 bases at J, leaving 8 bases unmatched. CDR3 sequence: CSGRQGPGEQYF. The CDR3 nucleotides are TGCAGCGGCCGACAGGGGCCCGGCGAGCAGTACTTC.

The V gene is TRBV15, the J gene TRBJ2-3; 13 bases are shared with TRBD2. Losses at the gene ends were 3 bases for V and 3 bases for J; bases not matched to a gene: 6. Per the germline V gene, CDR1 is LNHNV and CDR2 is YYDKDF (reference sequence). This CDR3 region has 17 residues. The CDR3 sequence is CATSRKGLAGATDTQYF. For the CDR3, the DNA is TGTGCCACCAGCAGGAAAGGACTAGCGGGAGCAACAGATACGCAGTATTTT.

The genes are TRBV5-1 and TRBJ2-1, with TRBD2 matching over 14 bases. Germline V lookup: CDR1 SGHRS, CDR2 YFSETQ. After removal of 4 bases from V and 8 bases from J, the junction contained 5 bases not matched to a gene. The CDR3 is made up of 15 amino acids. CDR3 DNA sequence: TGCGCCAGCAGCCCATCGGGACTAGCGGGGGATGAGCAGTTCTTC. Protein: CASSPSGLAGDEQFF.

There are a few counts of this clonotype. The rearrangement uses TRBV2 and TRBJ2-2, with 7 bases that match TRBD1. V shed 4 bases, J shed 2 bases, and the junction held 10 bases outside the gene matches. This CDR3 has 17 amino acids. The germline gives CDR1 SNHLY, CDR2 FYNNEI. DNA for the CDR3: TGTGCCAGCAGTGTACCTCCGGGACAGATAAACACCGGGGAGCTGTTTTTT. It translates to CASSVPPGQINTGELFF.

This clonotype has just a few counts. An end of the junction differs from the germline gene, which may be a read error. V and J are TRBV27 and TRBJ2-5; 9 bases match TRBD1. Per germline, CDR1 MNHEY and CDR2 SMNVEV (reference sequence). The CDR3 is 12 residues long. The CDR3 nucleotides are TGTGCCAGCAGGACCCCGAATCACAGGGGGCACTTC. Its translation is CASRTPNHRGHF.